The present entry profiles one TCR beta chain with its context. The PCR contained 60 Vbeta and 13 Jbeta primers. TCRdb keeps only in-frame clones here, not all; method: immunoSEQ multiplex PCR. In the table there are under 300,000 clones, roughly 86% of which are singletons. This specimen belongs to a study of cytomegalovirus exposure and HLA in healthy donors. CDR3 length: 14 amino acids. CDR1 is LNHDA and CDR2 is SQIVND in the germline V gene (reference sequence). Trimming stripped 7 bases from V and 1 base from J, with 13 bases between. The sample taken for sequencing was PBMCs. The TCR comes from a woman in her 40s in good health and CMV-seropositive. This rearrangement joins TRBV19 to TRBJ1-1, with a possible D match to TRBD1 (5 bases). The DNA of the CDR3 is TGTGCCAGTAAACACGGACACGAGAACACTGAAGCTTTCTTT. The encoded protein is CASKHGHENTEAFF.